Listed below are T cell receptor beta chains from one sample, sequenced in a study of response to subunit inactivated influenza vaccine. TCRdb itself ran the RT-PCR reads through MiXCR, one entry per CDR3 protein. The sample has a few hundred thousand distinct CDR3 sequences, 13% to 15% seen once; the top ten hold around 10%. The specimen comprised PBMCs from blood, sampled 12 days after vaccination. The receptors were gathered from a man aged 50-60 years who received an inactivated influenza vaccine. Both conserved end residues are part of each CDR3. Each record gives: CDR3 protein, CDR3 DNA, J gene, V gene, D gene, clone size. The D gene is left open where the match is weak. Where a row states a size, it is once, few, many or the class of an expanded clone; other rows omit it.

cdr3_aa: CASSPRAGVLAYNEQFF
cdr3_nt: TGTGCCAGCAGCCCCAGGGCCGGGGTTCTAGCCTACAATGAGCAGTTCTTC
j_call: TRBJ2-1
v_call: TRBV7-3
d_call: .
clone_size: .

cdr3_aa: CASSLRGLGGELFF
cdr3_nt: TGTGCCAGCAGTTTAAGAGGACTTGGCGGGGAGCTGTTTTTT
j_call: TRBJ2-2
v_call: TRBV27
d_call: .
clone_size: .

cdr3_aa: CAIGGVAGIYEQYF
cdr3_nt: TGTGCCATCGGTGGGGTAGCGGGAATTTACGAGCAGTACTTC
j_call: TRBJ2-7
v_call: TRBV10-3
d_call: TRBD2
clone_size: few

cdr3_aa: CSVSGADTQYF
cdr3_nt: TGCAGCGTCTCTGGGGCAGATACGCAGTATTTT
j_call: TRBJ2-3
v_call: TRBV29-1
d_call: .
clone_size: few

cdr3_aa: CASSYGRSAKEQYF
cdr3_nt: TGTGCCAGCAGTTACGGGCGGTCGGCGAAGGAGCAGTACTTC
j_call: TRBJ2-7
v_call: TRBV6-5
d_call: .
clone_size: once

cdr3_aa: CASSSQRQGGTEAFF
cdr3_nt: TGTGCCAGCAGCTCCCAGCGGCAGGGTGGGACTGAAGCTTTCTTT
j_call: TRBJ1-1
v_call: TRBV7-2
d_call: .
clone_size: few

cdr3_aa: CSVDRSGRAGNEQFF
cdr3_nt: TGCAGCGTTGATAGGTCGGGGAGGGCAGGCAATGAGCAGTTCTTC
j_call: TRBJ2-1
v_call: TRBV29-1
d_call: TRBD2
clone_size: few

cdr3_aa: CASSSEGAGETQYF
cdr3_nt: TGTGCCAGCAGCTCCGAGGGCGCGGGAGAGACCCAGTACTTC
j_call: TRBJ2-5
v_call: TRBV11-2
d_call: .
clone_size: few

cdr3_aa: CASSSGLAKETQYF
cdr3_nt: TGTGCCAGCAGCTCTGGACTTGCGAAAGAGACCCAGTACTTC
j_call: TRBJ2-5
v_call: TRBV11-2
d_call: .
clone_size: .

cdr3_aa: CASSQEPYRTYEQYF
cdr3_nt: TGCGCCAGCAGCCAAGAACCCTATAGAACCTACGAGCAGTACTTC
j_call: TRBJ2-7
v_call: TRBV4-3
d_call: .
clone_size: .

cdr3_aa: CASSVNTSPNYGYTF
cdr3_nt: TGTGCCAGCAGTGTAAACACCTCTCCTAACTATGGCTACACCTTC
j_call: TRBJ1-2
v_call: TRBV12-3/TRBV12-4
d_call: .
clone_size: .

cdr3_aa: CASSSLGVTNTGELFF
cdr3_nt: TGTGCCAGCAGCTCCCTCGGGGTAACGAACACCGGGGAGCTGTTTTTT
j_call: TRBJ2-2
v_call: TRBV7-2
d_call: .
clone_size: many

cdr3_aa: CASSRGDLSQETQYF
cdr3_nt: TGCGCCAGCAGCCGTGGCGATTTATCCCAAGAGACCCAGTACTTC
j_call: TRBJ2-5
v_call: TRBV5-1
d_call: .
clone_size: .

cdr3_aa: CASSYSISGYNSPLHF
cdr3_nt: TGTGCCAGCAGTTACTCGATCTCAGGTTATAATTCACCCCTCCACTTT
j_call: TRBJ1-6
v_call: TRBV6-5
d_call: .
clone_size: many

cdr3_aa: CASSQVWNLDRSYNEQFF
cdr3_nt: TGCGCCAGCAGCCAAGTTTGGAATCTAGATCGCTCCTACAATGAGCAGTTCTTC
j_call: TRBJ2-1
v_call: TRBV4-1
d_call: .
clone_size: few

cdr3_aa: CASSFGGGAYNEQFF
cdr3_nt: TGTGCCAGCAGCTTTGGTGGCGGCGCCTACAATGAGCAGTTCTTC
j_call: TRBJ2-1
v_call: TRBV9
d_call: .
clone_size: .

cdr3_aa: CASSLEPGQDHTGELFF
cdr3_nt: TGCGCCAGCAGCTTGGAACCGGGACAGGACCACACCGGGGAGCTGTTTTTT
j_call: TRBJ2-2
v_call: TRBV5-1
d_call: TRBD1
clone_size: .

cdr3_aa: CASSSQDPYEQYF
cdr3_nt: TGTGCCAGCAGCTCCCAGGACCCCTACGAGCAGTACTTC
j_call: TRBJ2-7
v_call: TRBV7-9
d_call: .
clone_size: .

cdr3_aa: CASSLADRGYTF
cdr3_nt: TGCGCCAGCAGCTTGGCGGACAGAGGCTACACCTTC
j_call: TRBJ1-2
v_call: TRBV5-1
d_call: .
clone_size: few

cdr3_aa: CSAVYDRPRPDTQYF
cdr3_nt: TGCAGTGCGGTCTACGACAGGCCCCGGCCGGATACGCAGTATTTT
j_call: TRBJ2-3
v_call: TRBV20-1
d_call: .
clone_size: few

cdr3_aa: CASSTGGSLGEQFF
cdr3_nt: TGTGCCAGCAGTACAGGTGGAAGCTTGGGTGAGCAGTTCTTC
j_call: TRBJ2-1
v_call: TRBV28
d_call: .
clone_size: few

cdr3_aa: CSARGGREGYNEQFF
cdr3_nt: TGCAGTGCTAGAGGCGGGCGGGAGGGGTACAATGAGCAGTTCTTC
j_call: TRBJ2-1
v_call: TRBV20-1
d_call: TRBD2
clone_size: .

cdr3_aa: CASNRVEIQETQYF
cdr3_nt: TGTGCCAGCAATCGGGTTGAGATACAAGAGACCCAGTACTTC
j_call: TRBJ2-5
v_call: TRBV7-2
d_call: .
clone_size: few

cdr3_aa: CASSFSANTEAFF
cdr3_nt: TGCGCCAGCAGCTTCTCAGCGAACACTGAAGCTTTCTTT
j_call: TRBJ1-1
v_call: TRBV12-3/TRBV12-4
d_call: .
clone_size: many

cdr3_aa: CAISIAISNQPQHF
cdr3_nt: TGTGCCATCAGCATAGCTATCAGCAATCAGCCCCAGCATTTT
j_call: TRBJ1-5
v_call: TRBV10-3
d_call: .
clone_size: many

cdr3_aa: CASSFSGWGWNYGYTF
cdr3_nt: TGTGCCAGCAGTTTTTCAGGGTGGGGGTGGAACTATGGCTACACCTTC
j_call: TRBJ1-2
v_call: TRBV12-3/TRBV12-4
d_call: .
clone_size: .

cdr3_aa: CASSSLGQGSTDTQYF
cdr3_nt: TGTGCCAGCAGCTCCCTGGGACAGGGGAGCACAGATACGCAGTATTTT
j_call: TRBJ2-3
v_call: TRBV7-2
d_call: TRBD1
clone_size: .